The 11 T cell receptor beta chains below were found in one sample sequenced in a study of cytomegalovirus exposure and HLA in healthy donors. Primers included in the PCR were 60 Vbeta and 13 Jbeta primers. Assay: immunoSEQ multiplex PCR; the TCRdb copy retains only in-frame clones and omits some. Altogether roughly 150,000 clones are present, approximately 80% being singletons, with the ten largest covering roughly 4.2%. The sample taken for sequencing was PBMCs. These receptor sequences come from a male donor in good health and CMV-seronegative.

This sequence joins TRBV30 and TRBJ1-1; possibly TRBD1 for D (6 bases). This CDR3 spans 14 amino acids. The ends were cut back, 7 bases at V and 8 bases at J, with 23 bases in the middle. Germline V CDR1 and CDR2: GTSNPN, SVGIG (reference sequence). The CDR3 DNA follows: TGTGCCTACACACCTAACCGGGGGGCTTCGGAAGCTTTCTTT. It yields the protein CAYTPNRGASEAFF.

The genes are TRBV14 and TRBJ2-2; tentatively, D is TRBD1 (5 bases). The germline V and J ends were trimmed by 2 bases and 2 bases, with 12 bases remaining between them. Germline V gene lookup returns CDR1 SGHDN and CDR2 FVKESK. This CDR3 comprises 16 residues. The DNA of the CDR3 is TGTGCCAGCAGCCAATTCGAGACAGCTAACACCGGGGAGCTGTTTTTT. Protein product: CASSQFETANTGELFF.

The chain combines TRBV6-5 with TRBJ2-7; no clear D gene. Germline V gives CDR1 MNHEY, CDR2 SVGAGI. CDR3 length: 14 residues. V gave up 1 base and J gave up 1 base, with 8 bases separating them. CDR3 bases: TGTGCCAGCAGTTACTTCTCAGGATCCTACGAGCAGTACTTC. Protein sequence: CASSYFSGSYEQYF.

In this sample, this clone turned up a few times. The chain's CDR3 is CASSLRTSYEQYF. The CDR3 bases are TGTGCCAGCAGCCTTCGGACTTCCTACGAGCAGTACTTC. V is TRBV11-2 and J is TRBJ2-7, with D perhaps TRBD2 (5 bases). The length of the CDR3 is 13 residues. CDR1 SGHAT and CDR2 FQNNGV come from the germline V gene. V was clipped by 5 bases and J by 1 base, with 9 bases between them. The entire variable domain, with the rest obtained from reference TRBV11-2 and TRBJ2-7, is as follows: EAGVAQSPRYKIIEKRQSVAFWCNPISGHATLYWYQQILGQGPKLLIQFQNNGVVDDSQLPKDRFSAERLKGVDSTLKIQPAKLEDSAVYLCASSLRTSYEQYFGPGTRLTVT.

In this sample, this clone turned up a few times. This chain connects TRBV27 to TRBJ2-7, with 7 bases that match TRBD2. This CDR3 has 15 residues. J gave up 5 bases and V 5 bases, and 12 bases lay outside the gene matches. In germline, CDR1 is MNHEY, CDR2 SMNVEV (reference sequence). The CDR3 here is CASSTPGGLGDEQYF. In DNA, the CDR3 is TGTGCCAGCAGTACCCCAGGTGGACTAGGGGACGAGCAGTACTTC.

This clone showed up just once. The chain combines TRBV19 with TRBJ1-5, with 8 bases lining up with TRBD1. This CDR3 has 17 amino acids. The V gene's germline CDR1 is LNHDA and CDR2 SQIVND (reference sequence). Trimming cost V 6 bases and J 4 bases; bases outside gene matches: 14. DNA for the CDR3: TGTGCCAGTAGACGCCAGTCCCGGGACAGGAATAATCAGCCCCAGCATTTT. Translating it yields CASRRQSRDRNNQPQHF.

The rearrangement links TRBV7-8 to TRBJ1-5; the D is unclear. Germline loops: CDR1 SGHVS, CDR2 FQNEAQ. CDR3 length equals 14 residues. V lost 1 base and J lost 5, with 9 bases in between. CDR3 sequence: CASSLVGLYQPQHF. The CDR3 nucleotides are TGTGCCAGCAGCTTAGTGGGCCTTTATCAGCCCCAGCATTTT.

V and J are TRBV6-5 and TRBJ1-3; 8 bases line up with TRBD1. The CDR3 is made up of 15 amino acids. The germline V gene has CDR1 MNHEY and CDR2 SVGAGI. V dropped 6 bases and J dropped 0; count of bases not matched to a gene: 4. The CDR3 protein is CASRGDRSSGNTIYF. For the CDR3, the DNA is TGTGCCAGCAGGGGGGACAGGAGCTCTGGAAACACCATATATTTT.

The CDR3 bases are TGTGCCTCGGCCCGGATTCGGGGGAACACAGATACGCAGTATTTT. It is translated as CASARIRGNTDTQYF. The chain has TRBV27 and TRBJ2-3; TRBD2 might be the D (6 bases). The V gene's germline CDR1 is MNHEY and CDR2 SMNVEV (reference sequence). V was cut by 11 bases and J by 2 bases, with 20 bases left in between. This CDR3 has 15 amino acids.

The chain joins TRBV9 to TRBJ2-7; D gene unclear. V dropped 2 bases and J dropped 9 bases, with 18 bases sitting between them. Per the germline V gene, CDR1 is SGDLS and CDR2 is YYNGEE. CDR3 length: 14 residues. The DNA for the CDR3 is TGTGCCAGCAGCGTCGAAAGTCAACCCGCGAGGCAGTACTTC. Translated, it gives CASSVESQPARQYF.

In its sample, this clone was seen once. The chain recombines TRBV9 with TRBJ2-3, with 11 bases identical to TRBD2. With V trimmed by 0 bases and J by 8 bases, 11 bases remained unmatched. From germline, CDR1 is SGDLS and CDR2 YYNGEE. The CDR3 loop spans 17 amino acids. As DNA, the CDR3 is TGTGCCAGCAGCGTAGAAATTGGGCTAGCGGGGGGAGGTACGCAGTATTTT. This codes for CASSVEIGLAGGGTQYF.